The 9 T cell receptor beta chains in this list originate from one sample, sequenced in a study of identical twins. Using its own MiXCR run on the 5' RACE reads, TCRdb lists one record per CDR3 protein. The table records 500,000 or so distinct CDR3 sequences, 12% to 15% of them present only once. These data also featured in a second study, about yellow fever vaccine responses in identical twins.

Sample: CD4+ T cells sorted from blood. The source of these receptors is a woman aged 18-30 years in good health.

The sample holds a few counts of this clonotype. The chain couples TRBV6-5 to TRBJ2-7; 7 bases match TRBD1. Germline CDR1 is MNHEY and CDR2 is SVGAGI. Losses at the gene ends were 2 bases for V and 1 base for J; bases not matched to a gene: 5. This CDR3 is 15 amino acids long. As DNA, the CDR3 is TGTGCCAGCAGTTACCGAGACAGGGAGTCCTACGAGCAGTACTTC. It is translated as CASSYRDRESYEQYF.

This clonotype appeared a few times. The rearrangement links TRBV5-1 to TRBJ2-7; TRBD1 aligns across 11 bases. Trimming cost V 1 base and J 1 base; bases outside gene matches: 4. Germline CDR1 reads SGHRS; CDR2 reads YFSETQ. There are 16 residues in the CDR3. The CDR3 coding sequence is TGCGCCAGCAGCTTGACTGGACAGGGGGCATCCTACGAGCAGTACTTC. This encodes CASSLTGQGASYEQYF.

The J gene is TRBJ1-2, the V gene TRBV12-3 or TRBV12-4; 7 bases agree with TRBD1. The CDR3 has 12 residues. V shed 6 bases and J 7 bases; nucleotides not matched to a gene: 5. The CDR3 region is CASSRQGSGYTF. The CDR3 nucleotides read TGTGCCAGCAGCCGACAGGGCTCTGGCTACACCTTC.

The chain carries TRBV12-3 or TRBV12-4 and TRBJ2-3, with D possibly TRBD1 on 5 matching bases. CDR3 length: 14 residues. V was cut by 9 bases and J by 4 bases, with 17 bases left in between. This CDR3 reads CASGRVGPPDTQYF. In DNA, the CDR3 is TGTGCCAGTGGACGTGTGGGGCCCCCAGATACGCAGTATTTT.

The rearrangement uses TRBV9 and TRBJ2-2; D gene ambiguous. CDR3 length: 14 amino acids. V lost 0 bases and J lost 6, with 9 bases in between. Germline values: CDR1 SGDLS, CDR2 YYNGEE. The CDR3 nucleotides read TGTGCCAGCAGCGTAGTTGGCTCCCCCGGGGAGCTGTTTTTT. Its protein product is CASSVVGSPGELFF.

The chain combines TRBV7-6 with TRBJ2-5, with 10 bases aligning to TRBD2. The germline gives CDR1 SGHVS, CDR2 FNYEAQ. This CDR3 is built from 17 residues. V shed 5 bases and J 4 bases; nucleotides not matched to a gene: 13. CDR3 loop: CASSPTRSGRAGETQYF. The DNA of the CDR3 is TGTGCCAGCAGCCCTACTAGAAGCGGGAGGGCCGGAGAGACCCAGTACTTC.

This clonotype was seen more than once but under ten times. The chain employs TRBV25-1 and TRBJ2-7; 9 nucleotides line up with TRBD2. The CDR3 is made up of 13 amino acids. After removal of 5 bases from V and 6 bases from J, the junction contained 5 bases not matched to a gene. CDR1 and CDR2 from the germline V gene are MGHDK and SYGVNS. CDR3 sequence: CASSFAGGAEQYF. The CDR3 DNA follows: TGTGCCAGCAGTTTTGCGGGAGGGGCCGAGCAGTACTTC.

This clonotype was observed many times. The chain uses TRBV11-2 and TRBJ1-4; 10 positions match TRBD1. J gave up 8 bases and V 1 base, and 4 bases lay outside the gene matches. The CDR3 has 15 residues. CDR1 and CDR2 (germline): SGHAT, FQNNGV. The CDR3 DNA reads TGTGCCAGCAGCTTAGGCGGGACAGGGGTCGAAAAACTGTTTTTT. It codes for CASSLGGTGVEKLFF.

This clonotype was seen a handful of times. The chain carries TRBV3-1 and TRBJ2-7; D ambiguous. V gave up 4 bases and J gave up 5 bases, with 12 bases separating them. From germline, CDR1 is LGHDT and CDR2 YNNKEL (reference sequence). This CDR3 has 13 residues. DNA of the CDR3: TGTGCCAGCAGCCGGACGGGCGGAGACGAGCAGTACTTC. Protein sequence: CASSRTGGDEQYF.